Presented here are 28 T cell receptor beta chains from one specimen sequenced in a study of shared clonotypes between healthy human individuals. Clones were read by immunoSEQ multiplex PCR, and TCRdb kept only the in-frame ones, dropping some. The sample has 450,000 to 500,000 clones; over 75% are singletons. Sequencing was performed on PBMCs. The receptor source for this set is a middle-aged woman in good health. Some clones in this sample may be carry-over from other donors' samples.

This chain connects TRBV5-5 to TRBJ2-1; 8 nucleotides line up with TRBD2. CDR1 and CDR2 (germline): SGHKS, YYEKEE (reference sequence). V dropped 2 bases and J dropped 0; count of bases not matched to a gene: 4. This CDR3 has 16 amino acids. CDR3 bases: TGTGCCAGCAGCTTACTGCGGGAGGTCTCCTACAATGAGCAGTTCTTC. Amino acid sequence: CASSLLREVSYNEQFF. Supplemented by reference TRBV5-5 and TRBJ2-1, the full variable domain reads DAGVTQSPTHLIKTRGQQVTLRCSPISGHKSVSWYQQVLGQGPQFIFQYYEKEERGRGNFPDRFSARQFPNYSSELNVNALLLGDSALYLCASSLLREVSYNEQFFGPGTRLTVL.

The chain has TRBV5-4 and TRBJ2-1, with 7 positions matching TRBD2. This CDR3 has 15 residues. CDR1 and CDR2 from the germline V gene are SGHNT and YYREEE (reference sequence). V gave up 7 bases and J gave up 3 bases; unmatched junction bases: 10. Here the CDR3 reads CASSVGGSLYNEQFF. The CDR3 coding sequence is TGTGCCAGCTCCGTAGGCGGGAGTCTCTACAATGAGCAGTTCTTC.

As to this clone: One base away lies a much larger clone, so this may be a sequencing read error. Other DNA variants within this sample encode the same CDR3. The chain couples TRBV6-6 to TRBJ2-1, with 7 positions matching TRBD1. The CDR3 contains 15 residues. Germline CDR1 is MNHNY and CDR2 is SVGAGI (reference sequence). The CDR3 is CASRRGGSSYNEQFF. The CDR3 region has the DNA TGCGCCAGCAGAAGAGGGGGCTCATCCTACAATGAGCAGTTCTTC.

This clone was recorded at least ten times. V is TRBV10-2 and J is TRBJ2-1, with 8 positions matching TRBD2. The germline gives CDR1 WSHSY, CDR2 SAAADI. The length of the CDR3 is 16 residues. With V trimmed by 3 bases and J by 1 base, 5 bases remained unmatched. For the CDR3, the DNA is TGCGCCAGCAGTGACCCTAGCGGGCCTTCCTACAATGAGCAGTTCTTC. Amino acids: CASSDPSGPSYNEQFF.

This chain joins TRBV6-6 and TRBJ2-5; D is possibly TRBD2 (7 bases). The V gene lost 3 bases and the J gene lost 1 base, with 15 bases spanning the gap. CDR1 is MNHNY, CDR2 SVGAGI, per germline (reference sequence). This CDR3 spans 16 amino acids. The CDR3 here is CASSYGTGGAQETQYF. The CDR3 bases are TGTGCCAGCAGTTATGGGACTGGGGGGGCCCAAGAGACCCAGTACTTC.

The rearrangement links TRBV5-4 to TRBJ2-5; no clear D gene. This CDR3 region has 13 residues. CDR1 is SGHNT and CDR2 is YYREEE in the germline V gene (reference sequence). V lost 0 bases and J lost 5, with 8 bases in between. The CDR3 spells CASSLGITETQYF. The CDR3 region has the DNA TGTGCCAGCAGCTTGGGGATTACGGAGACCCAGTACTTC.

Worth noting for this clone: This may stem from a read error, because a much larger clone lies one nucleotide away. Since no conserved phenylalanine or tryptophan closes the CDR3, a read error is the likely cause. The rearrangement links TRBV7-6 to TRBJ1-2; D gene unclear. Germline loops: CDR1 SGHVS, CDR2 FNYEAQ. The CDR3 totals 15 residues. The V end was cut by 5 bases, the J end by 0 bases, with 13 bases between. The CDR3 region is CASSPTDNSNYGYTS. CDR3 DNA: TGTGCCAGCAGCCCTACTGACAACTCTAACTATGGCTACACCTCC.

In its sample, this clone was seen many times. This specimen includes other DNA sequences encoding the same CDR3. The rearrangement links TRBV5-6 to TRBJ2-3, with 14 bases identical to TRBD2. V shed 5 bases and J 6 bases; nucleotides not matched to a gene: 14. Per the germline V gene, CDR1 is SGHDT and CDR2 is YYEEEE. The CDR3 loop spans 18 amino acids. In DNA form, the CDR3 reads TGTGCCAGCAGTTCAGGACTAGCGGGAGGACTTCCGGGGGATACGCAGTATTTT. This sequence encodes CASSSGLAGGLPGDTQYF.

The chain couples TRBV11-3 to TRBJ2-3; tentative D call: TRBD2 (6 bases). The CDR3 is made up of 13 amino acids. The germline CDR1 and CDR2 sequences are SGHNT and YENEEA. Trimming removed 11 bases from V and 7 bases from J, with 19 bases in between. This CDR3 is CASARETGNTQYF. DNA of the CDR3: TGTGCCTCCGCCCGGGAGACGGGGAATACGCAGTATTTT.

In this sample, this clone turned up many times. CDR3 sequence reads: CASSLRDNSPLHF. Here the CDR3 DNA reads TGTGCCAGCAGCTTACGGGATAATTCACCCCTCCACTTT. V usage is TRBV7-9 and J usage is TRBJ1-6, with unresolved D. Germline CDR1 and CDR2: SEHNR and FQNEAQ (reference sequence). With 2 bases removed from V and 5 bases from J, the gap between germline ends came to 4 bases. The CDR3 is 13 amino acids. Full variable domain (missing parts from reference TRBV7-9 and TRBJ1-6): DTGVSQNPRHKITKRGQNVTFRCDPISEHNRLYWYRQTLGQGPEFLTYFQNEAQLEKSRLLSDRFSAERPKGSFSTLEIQRTEQGDSAMYLCASSLRDNSPLHFGNGTRLTVT.

In the case of this clone: This clone may be a read error of a much larger clone one base away. Other DNA sequences in this specimen translate into the identical CDR3. The chain couples TRBV29-1 to TRBJ2-1, with D perhaps TRBD1 or TRBD2 (7 bases each). The CDR3 is 17 residues long. Germline V gives CDR1 SQVTM, CDR2 ANQGSEA. V lost 1 base, J lost 6 bases, and 22 bases lay in between. CDR3 DNA: TGCAGCGTTGAAGCTCCGCGGGAGAGACAGGGTGTCAATGAGCAGTTCTTC. It encodes CSVEAPRERQGVNEQFF.

The V call is TRBV6-1, the J call TRBJ1-2; 8 nucleotides match TRBD1. J lost 5 bases, V lost 0 bases, and 8 bases had no gene match. The CDR3 is made up of 16 amino acids. Germline lookup yields CDR1 MNHNS and CDR2 SASEGT. The DNA of the CDR3 is TGTGCCAGCAGTGAAGCGAACGGACAGGGACATTATGGCTACACCTTC. Translated: CASSEANGQGHYGYTF.

The chain employs TRBV12-5 and TRBJ1-2, with a weak D call TRBD1 (6 bases). Germline lookup yields CDR1 LGHNT and CDR2 FRNRAP. The V gene lost 1 base and the J gene lost 7 bases, with 16 bases spanning the gap. The CDR3 extends over 15 amino acids. The CDR3 bases are TGTGCTAGTGGTTTGGAAGGGACCAGGGGCGCTGGCTACACCTTC. Amino acids: CASGLEGTRGAGYTF.

The chain links TRBV5-1 to TRBJ2-7, with D unresolved. V gave up 0 bases and J gave up 6 bases, with 10 bases separating them. The CDR3 contains 13 residues. From germline, CDR1 is SGHRS and CDR2 YFSETQ. The CDR3 DNA is TGCGCCAGCAGCTTGGTTGGGGTTGGCGAGCAGTACTTC. As protein: CASSLVGVGEQYF. Full variable domain (outside the CDR3, taken from reference TRBV5-1 and TRBJ2-7): KAGVTQTPRYLIKTRGQQVTLSCSPISGHRSVSWYQQTPGQGLQFLFEYFSETQRNKGNFPGRFSGRQFSNSRSEMNVSTLELGDSALYLCASSLVGVGEQYFGPGTRLTVT.

V gene TRBV13 combines with J gene TRBJ1-2, with D unclear. V shed 7 bases and J shed 5 bases, with 14 bases lying between them. CDR1 is PRHDT and CDR2 is FYEKMQ in the germline V gene (reference sequence). The CDR3 consists of 13 residues. CDR3: CASTRIGDYGYTF. The CDR3 DNA reads as TGTGCCAGCACCCGGATCGGAGATTATGGCTACACCTTC.

This sequence joins TRBV11-2 and TRBJ2-3, with a tentative D call TRBD1 (6 bases). The CDR3 covers 14 residues. CDR1 is SGHAT and CDR2 is FQNNGV in the germline V gene. The V and J ends lost 0 bases and 7 bases respectively, with 11 bases between them. This CDR3 is CASSLDRGWNTQYF. Here the CDR3 DNA reads TGTGCCAGCAGCTTAGACAGGGGCTGGAATACGCAGTATTTT.

Concerning this clone: A far larger clone is one nucleotide away, so this likely arose from a read error. This sequence joins TRBV7-3 and TRBJ2-2; TRBD1 might be the D (5 bases). The CDR3 has 15 residues. Germline CDR1 and CDR2: SGHTA and FQGTGA. The CDR3 coding sequence is TGTGCCAGCAGCCCCTACAGGTCTAACACCAGGGAGCTGTTTTTT. It yields the protein CASSPYRSNTRELFF.

On this clone: A far larger clone is just one base off, so this is likely a read error. The chain uses TRBV11-2 and TRBJ1-1, with D hard to call. Trimming stripped 1 base from V and 3 bases from J, with 24 bases between. This CDR3 has 19 amino acids. Germline CDR1 is SGHAT and CDR2 is FQNNGV. The CDR3 sequence is CASSLVGRWDTEMDTEAFF. CDR3 nucleotide sequence: TGTGCCAGCAGCTTAGTGGGTCGGTGGGATACAGAGATGGACACTGAAGCTTTCTTT.

The chain couples TRBV5-1 to TRBJ2-7, with D uncertain. The CDR3 length is 14 residues. Germline CDR1 SGHRS, CDR2 YFSETQ. The V end was cut by 0 bases, the J end by 3 bases, with 10 bases between. The CDR3 DNA reads as TGCGCCAGCAGCTTGGCGGTAGGAATCTACGAGCAGTACTTC. It is translated as CASSLAVGIYEQYF.

On this clone itself: An end of the junction differs from the germline gene, which may be a read error. This CDR3 is CASREGLRAFF. Written as DNA, the CDR3 is TGTGCCAGCAGGGAAGGTTTACGGGCTTTCTTT. The rearrangement links TRBV2 to TRBJ1-1; the D is unclear. The CDR3 loop spans 11 amino acids. CDR1 SNHLY and CDR2 FYNNEI come from the germline V gene.

Details on this clone: A far larger clone is just one base off, so this is likely a read error. In the same sample, other DNA sequences code for this CDR3. The chain joins TRBV4-3 to TRBJ2-5, with 10 nucleotides matching TRBD1. In germline, CDR1 is LGHNA, CDR2 YSLEER. V trimming: 2 bases; J trimming: 6 bases; junction bases outside the gene matches: 9. The CDR3 has 16 residues. This CDR3 is CASSQSGTGDRKTQYF. The CDR3 DNA sequence: TGCGCCAGCAGCCAATCCGGGACAGGGGATAGAAAGACCCAGTACTTC.

Remarks on this clone: This may be a read error, as it is one base from a much larger clone. The same CDR3 arises from other DNA sequences in this sample as well. V is TRBV7-2 and J is TRBJ2-3; 12 bases agree with TRBD2. This CDR3 is 18 amino acids long. Germline values: CDR1 SGHTA, CDR2 FQGNSA. With V trimmed by 1 base and J by 0 bases, 5 bases remained unmatched. The CDR3 loop reads CASSLVLAGGKSTDTQYF. In nucleotides, the CDR3 is TGTGCCAGCAGCTTAGTACTAGCGGGAGGTAAAAGCACAGATACGCAGTATTTT.

This clone was counted a single time. This chain connects TRBV4-1 to TRBJ1-5; no firm D call. Trimming removed 0 bases from V and 5 bases from J, with 11 bases in between. Germline values: CDR1 MGHRA, CDR2 YSYEKL. The CDR3 is 15 residues long. The CDR3 region has the DNA TGCGCCAGCAGCCAAGATGCAGGTCACGATCAGCCCCAGCATTTT. Protein product: CASSQDAGHDQPQHF.

This sequence joins TRBV7-9 and TRBJ1-1; D gene unclear. V lost 4 bases, J lost 0 bases, and 15 bases lay in between. CDR1 and CDR2 from the germline V gene are SEHNR and FQNEAQ (reference sequence). The CDR3 totals 16 residues. This CDR3 reads CASSSQRRFMNTEAFF. Written as DNA, the CDR3 is TGTGCCAGCAGCTCACAACGACGGTTCATGAACACTGAAGCTTTCTTT.

A word on this clone: One base separates it from a far larger clone, so it is likely a read error. The gene calls are TRBV30 and TRBJ2-7, with TRBD1 matching over 7 bases. V dropped 3 bases and J dropped 12; count of bases not matched to a gene: 8. This CDR3 is 11 amino acids long. Looked up from germline, CDR1 is GTSNPN and CDR2 is SVGIG (reference sequence). The DNA of the CDR3 is TGTGCCTGGAGCTCGATGGACAGGATGTACTTC. It is translated as CAWSSMDRMYF.

This clone was detected only once. V gene TRBV5-1 combines with J gene TRBJ2-3; TRBD2 aligns across 10 bases. Germline trimming cut 4 bases from V and 2 bases from J; bases unmatched to any gene: 7. Germline lookup yields CDR1 SGHRS and CDR2 YFSETQ. This CDR3 has 16 residues. The CDR3 DNA follows: TGCGCCAGCAGCCCGCTAGCGGGAGTTTACACAGATACGCAGTATTTT. Amino acid sequence: CASSPLAGVYTDTQYF.

This clone was seen only a few times. The rearrangement links TRBV7-8 to TRBJ2-1, with TRBD2 identical over 13 bases. Germline lookup yields CDR1 SGHVS and CDR2 FQNEAQ. Trimming at V came to 5 bases and at J to 10 bases, leaving 8 bases not matched to a gene. The CDR3 contains 15 residues. The CDR3: CASSHGLAGAEEQFF. In DNA form, the CDR3 reads TGTGCCAGCAGCCACGGACTAGCGGGAGCTGAAGAGCAGTTCTTC.

The genes are TRBV7-3 and TRBJ1-5; the D is unclear. The V and J ends lost 5 bases and 3 bases respectively, with 8 bases between them. Germline-derived CDR1 and CDR2 are SGHTA and FQGTGA. This CDR3 region has 13 residues. CDR3 sequence reads: CASSETNNQPQHF. In DNA, the CDR3 is TGTGCCAGCAGCGAGACGAACAATCAGCCCCAGCATTTT.